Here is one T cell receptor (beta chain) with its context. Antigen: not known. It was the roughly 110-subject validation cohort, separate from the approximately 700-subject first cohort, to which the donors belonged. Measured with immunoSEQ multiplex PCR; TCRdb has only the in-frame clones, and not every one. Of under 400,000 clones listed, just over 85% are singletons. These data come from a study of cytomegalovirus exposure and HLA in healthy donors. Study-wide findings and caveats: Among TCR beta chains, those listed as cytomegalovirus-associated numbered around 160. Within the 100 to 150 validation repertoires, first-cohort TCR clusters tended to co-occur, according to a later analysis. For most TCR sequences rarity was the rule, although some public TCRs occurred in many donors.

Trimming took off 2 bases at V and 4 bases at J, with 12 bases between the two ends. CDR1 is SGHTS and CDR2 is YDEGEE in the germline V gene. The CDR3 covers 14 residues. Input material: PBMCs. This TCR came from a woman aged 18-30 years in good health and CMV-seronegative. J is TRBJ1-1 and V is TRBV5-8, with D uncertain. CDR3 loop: CASSLRARSTEAFF. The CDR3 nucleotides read TGTGCCAGCAGCTTACGCGCCCGGAGCACTGAAGCTTTCTTT.